The clone carrying this T cell receptor (beta chain) has a handful of counts. The antigen is undetermined. The data originate from a study of CD8 T cells in ankylosing spondylitis. Points from the study as a whole: Within matched ankylosing spondylitis synovial fluid, disease-linked clones were reportedly significantly enriched. Several highly homologous variants made up a TCR beta motif, and this motif appeared characteristic of ankylosing spondylitis blood.

V was pared by 3 bases and J by 4 bases, with 14 bases between. The CDR3 contains 15 residues. Germline CDR1 reads SGHRS; CDR2 reads YFSETQ. TCRdb re-called the 5' RACE reads through MiXCR, storing one row per CDR3 protein. The sample shows around 890,000 distinct CDR3 sequences, roughly 12% of them seen only once. The receptor was derived from a male donor with ankylosing spondylitis. The V call is TRBV5-1, the J call TRBJ2-1, with D perhaps TRBD2 (6 bases). The sample was blood, either unsorted or a sorted T cell fraction (not recorded which). The CDR3 loop is CASSSAGPGYNEQFF. The CDR3 DNA sequence: TGCGCCAGCAGCTCCGCGGGACCCGGATACAATGAGCAGTTCTTC. The full variable domain, with the rest looked up from reference TRBV5-1 and TRBJ2-1, is KAGVTQTPRYLIKTRGQQVTLSCSPISGHRSVSWYQQTPGQGLQFLFEYFSETQRNKGNFPGRFSGRQFSNSRSEMNVSTLELGDSALYLCASSSAGPGYNEQFFGPGTRLTVL.